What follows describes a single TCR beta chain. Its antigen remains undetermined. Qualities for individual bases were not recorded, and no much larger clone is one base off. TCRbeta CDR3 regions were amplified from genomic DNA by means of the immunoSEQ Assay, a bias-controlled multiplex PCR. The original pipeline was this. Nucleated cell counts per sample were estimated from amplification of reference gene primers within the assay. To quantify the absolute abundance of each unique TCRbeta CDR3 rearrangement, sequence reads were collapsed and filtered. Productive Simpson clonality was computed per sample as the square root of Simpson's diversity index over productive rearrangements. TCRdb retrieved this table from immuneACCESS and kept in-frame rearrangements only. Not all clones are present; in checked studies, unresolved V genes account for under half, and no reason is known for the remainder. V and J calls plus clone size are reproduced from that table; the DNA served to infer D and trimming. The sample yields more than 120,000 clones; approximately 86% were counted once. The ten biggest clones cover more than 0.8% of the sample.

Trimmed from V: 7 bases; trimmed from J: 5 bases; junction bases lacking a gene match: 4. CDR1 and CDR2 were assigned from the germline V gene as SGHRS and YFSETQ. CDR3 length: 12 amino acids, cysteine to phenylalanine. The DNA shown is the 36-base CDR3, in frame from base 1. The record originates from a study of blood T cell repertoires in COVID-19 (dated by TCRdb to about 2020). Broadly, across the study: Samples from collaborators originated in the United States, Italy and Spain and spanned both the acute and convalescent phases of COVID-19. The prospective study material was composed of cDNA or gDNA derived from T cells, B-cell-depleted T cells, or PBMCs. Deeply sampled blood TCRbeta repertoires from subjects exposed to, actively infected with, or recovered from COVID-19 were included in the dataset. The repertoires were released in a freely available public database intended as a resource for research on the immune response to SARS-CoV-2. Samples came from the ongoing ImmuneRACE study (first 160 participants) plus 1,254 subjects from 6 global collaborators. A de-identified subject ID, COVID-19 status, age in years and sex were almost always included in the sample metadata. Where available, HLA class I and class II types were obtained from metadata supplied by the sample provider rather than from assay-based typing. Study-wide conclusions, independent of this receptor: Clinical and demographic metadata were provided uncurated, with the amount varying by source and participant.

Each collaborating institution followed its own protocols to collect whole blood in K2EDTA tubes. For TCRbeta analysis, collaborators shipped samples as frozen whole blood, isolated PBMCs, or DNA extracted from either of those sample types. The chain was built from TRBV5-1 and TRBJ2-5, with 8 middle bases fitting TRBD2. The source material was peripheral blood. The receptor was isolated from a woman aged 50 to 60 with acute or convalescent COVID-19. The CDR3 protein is CASSPGGETQYF. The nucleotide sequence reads TGCGCCAGCTCCCCGGGAGGGGAGACCCAGTACTTC.